The clone carrying this T cell receptor (beta chain) was seen many times. Its specificity is unknown. Uncontrolled infection, other autoimmune disease, pregnancy and lactation each barred patients from inclusion. Diagnoses rested on clinical symptoms, serum thyroxine and TRAb, thyroid ultrasound and orbital computed tomography. PBMCs were obtained from 10 ml fresh peripheral blood. CDR3 length: 12 residues. Germline loops: CDR1 SGHAT, CDR2 FQNNGV. Between the trimmed V and J ends, which lost 3 bases and 9 bases, there was a span of 9 bases. The sample belongs to a study of T cells in Graves' hyperthyroidism and ophthalmopathy. TCR beta CDR3 regions were amplified from RNA transcripts. TCR CDR3 regions were first amplified by RT-PCR with HTBI primers. TCRdb re-analysed the multiplex PCR reads in MiXCR, keeping a single row per CDR3 protein. This table has about 640,000 distinct CDR3 sequences, about 14% appearing once.

Whole-study results and caveats: Ophthalmopathy and stable hyperthyroidism were told apart by a 13 V-J model.

V is TRBV11-2 and J is TRBJ2-1; no definite D call. Material for sequencing was blood. The TCR was taken from a woman between 50 and 59 years old with Graves' ophthalmopathy. CDR3 in DNA: TGTGCCAGCAGCTTTAGGGTAGCTGAGCAGTTCTTC. The encoded protein is CASSFRVAEQFF.